Listed here are 10 T cell receptor beta chains from one sample, sequenced in a study of identical twins. TCRdb reprocessed the 5' RACE reads via MiXCR and lists one record per CDR3 protein. The data contain approximately 890,000 distinct CDR3 sequences, approximately 13% of them seen just once; the ten biggest clones take up 1.5% to 2%. These sequences were also reported in another study, on yellow fever vaccine responses in identical twins.

The sample taken for sequencing was PBMCs. These receptors originate from a young woman in good health.

This chain uses TRBV12-3 or TRBV12-4 with TRBJ2-2, with D unclear. V was trimmed by 1 base and J by 0 bases, leaving 9 bases between them. The CDR3 is made up of 16 amino acids. CDR3 amino acids: CASSLGALANTGELFF. In DNA, the CDR3 is TGTGCCAGCAGTTTAGGGGCGCTTGCGAACACCGGGGAGCTGTTTTTT.

The genes are TRBV24-1 and TRBJ2-1; 8 bases are shared with TRBD2. CDR1 and CDR2 (germline): KGHDR, SFDVKD. The CDR3 has 13 residues. With V trimmed by 4 bases and J by 10 bases, 5 bases remained unmatched. The CDR3 is CATSDPGRGEQFF. The CDR3 DNA reads as TGTGCCACCAGTGACCCCGGGAGGGGAGAGCAGTTCTTC.

This sequence joins TRBV20-1 and TRBJ2-5; tentatively, D is TRBD1 (6 bases). CDR3 length: 13 amino acids. CDR1 DFQATT and CDR2 SNEGSKA come from the germline V gene (reference sequence). V was trimmed by 8 bases and J by 5 bases, leaving 18 bases between them. The CDR3 loop is CSFIRDTGETQYF. In DNA, the CDR3 is TGCAGTTTCATCCGGGACACGGGGGAGACCCAGTACTTC.

The CDR3 loop is CASSQVPASGGNEQFF. CDR3 DNA: TGTGCCAGCAGCCAAGTTCCGGCTAGCGGGGGCAATGAGCAGTTCTTC. V usage is TRBV3-1 and J usage is TRBJ2-1; 10 nucleotides line up with TRBD2. The junction had 6 bases not matched to a gene; V was cut back by 1 base and J by 6 bases. Germline values: CDR1 LGHDT, CDR2 YNNKEL (reference sequence). The CDR3 runs to 16 residues.

The table lists this clonotype with a few counts. The chain links TRBV7-9 to TRBJ2-7; 10 positions match TRBD2. This CDR3 comprises 14 residues. The V and J ends lost 8 bases and 7 bases, in that order; junction bases with no gene match: 11. CDR1 is SEHNR and CDR2 is FQNEAQ in the germline V gene (reference sequence). The CDR3 region is CASYRAGGPGEQYF. CDR3 sequence (DNA): TGTGCCAGCTACAGAGCGGGAGGGCCGGGAGAGCAGTACTTC.

This clonotype appeared a few times. The rearrangement links TRBV28 to TRBJ1-4; perhaps TRBD1 as D (5 bases). The germline V gene has CDR1 MDHEN and CDR2 SYDVKM. The V gene lost 5 bases and the J gene lost 5 bases, with 18 bases spanning the gap. The CDR3 covers 16 residues. For the CDR3, the DNA is TGTGCCAGCAGTAGGCGGAGACAGATTCAGAATGAAAAACTGTTTTTT. Its translation: CASSRRRQIQNEKLFF. The whole variable domain, filled in from reference TRBV28 and TRBJ1-4, reads DVKVTQSSRYLVKRTGEKVFLECVQDMDHENMFWYRQDPGLGLRLIYFSYDVKMKEKGDIPEGYSVSREKKERFSLILESASTNQTSMYLCASSRRRQIQNEKLFFGSGTQLSVL.

This clonotype occurred a few times. The rearrangement uses TRBV6-5 and TRBJ1-2; 8 nucleotides agree with TRBD1. CDR1 and CDR2 from the germline V gene are MNHEY and SVGAGI. V lost 2 bases, J lost 2 bases, and 4 bases stayed unmatched. The CDR3 length is 15 residues. DNA for the CDR3: TGTGCCAGCAGTTACGGACAGGGCCCCAACTATGGCTACACCTTC. Amino acid sequence: CASSYGQGPNYGYTF.

The V gene is TRBV7-9, the J gene TRBJ1-1; 7 nucleotides line up with TRBD1. The V and J ends lost 7 bases and 3 bases, in that order; junction bases with no gene match: 11. CDR1 is SEHNR and CDR2 is FQNEAQ in the germline V gene (reference sequence). The CDR3 runs to 15 residues. The CDR3 protein is CASTKGGGPDTEAFF. In nucleotides, the CDR3 is TGTGCCAGCACTAAGGGAGGGGGCCCCGACACTGAAGCTTTCTTT.

There are many counts of this clonotype. This chain connects TRBV6-1 to TRBJ2-7; tentatively, D is TRBD2 (7 bases). Germline V gene sequence: CDR1 MNHNS, CDR2 SASEGT. Trimming cost V 6 bases and J 6 bases, with 18 bases left between them. The CDR3 spans 14 residues. The CDR3 DNA follows: TGTGCCAGCAGCAGCAACCAGGGAGGGGGCGAGCAGTACTTC. Residues: CASSSNQGGGEQYF.

The J gene is TRBJ2-1, the V gene TRBV20-1; TRBD2 matches 9 bases. The CDR3 is made up of 14 amino acids. The trim removed 3 bases at V and 5 bases at J, leaving 5 bases unmatched. Germline CDR1 reads DFQATT; CDR2 reads SNEGSKA (reference sequence). The CDR3 nucleotides are TGCAGTGCTAGGTTGGCTAGCGGGAACAATGAGCAGTTCTTC. The encoded protein is CSARLASGNNEQFF.